The 32 T cell receptor beta chains reported below all come from one sample, sequenced in a study of cytomegalovirus exposure and HLA in healthy donors. With 60 Vbeta and 13 Jbeta primers, the PCR was carried out. Sequencing used immunoSEQ multiplex PCR; TCRdb keeps in-frame clones, though not all of them. The sample consists of 120,000 or so clones, roughly 80% of them appearing once. The sequencing sample was made of PBMCs. The receptors were gathered from a man between 18 and 35 years old in good health and CMV-seropositive.

This clone was counted a few times. This chain connects TRBV27 to TRBJ2-2; D is possibly TRBD1 (6 bases). Between the trimmed V and J ends, which lost 4 bases and 3 bases, there was a span of 9 bases. The CDR3 runs to 14 residues. The V gene's germline CDR1 is MNHEY and CDR2 SMNVEV (reference sequence). In nucleotides, the CDR3 is TGTGCCAGCAGTTCCGGGACACACACCGGGGAGCTGTTTTTT. This encodes CASSSGTHTGELFF.

Only one count was recorded for this clone. This chain joins TRBV27 and TRBJ2-1, with TRBD1 matching 9 bases. The CDR3 consists of 16 residues. The trim removed 2 bases at V and 4 bases at J, leaving 6 bases unmatched. Germline CDR1 reads MNHEY; CDR2 reads SMNVEV (reference sequence). Here the CDR3 DNA reads TGTGCCAGCAGTTTACCCGGGACAGGGACATACAATGAGCAGTTCTTC. Amino acids: CASSLPGTGTYNEQFF.

The chain has TRBV5-4 and TRBJ2-3; 9 bases line up with TRBD1. CDR3 length: 13 amino acids. V dropped 4 bases and J dropped 3; count of bases not matched to a gene: 0. CDR1 is SGHNT, CDR2 YYREEE, per germline (reference sequence). Written as DNA, the CDR3 is TGTGCCAGCAGCGGACAGGGGACAGATACGCAGTATTTT. Translating it yields CASSGQGTDTQYF.

The rearrangement uses TRBV2 and TRBJ2-3, with 7 bases fitting TRBD2. CDR1 is SNHLY, CDR2 FYNNEI, per germline. Unmatched junction bases numbered 8, after V lost 4 bases and J lost 7 bases. This CDR3 has 14 amino acids. The CDR3 nucleotides are TGTGCCAGCAGTGTCGCTAGCGGTAGTAATACGCAGTATTTT. This codes for CASSVASGSNTQYF. The complete variable domain, with remaining parts taken from reference TRBV2 and TRBJ2-3, reads EPEVTQTPSHQVTQMGQEVILRCVPISNHLYFYWYRQILGQKVEFLVSFYNNEISEKSEIFDDQFSVERPDGSNFTLKIRSTKLEDSAMYFCASSVASGSNTQYFGPGTRLTVL.

The chain uses TRBV19 and TRBJ1-2; D perhaps matches TRBD1 (5 bases). CDR1 is LNHDA, CDR2 SQIVND, per germline (reference sequence). The CDR3 consists of 15 residues. The ends were cut back, 1 base at V and 5 bases at J, with 14 bases in the middle. CDR3 residues: CASSIGGTGGYGYTF. The CDR3 DNA is TGTGCCAGTAGTATAGGTGGGACTGGAGGGTATGGCTACACCTTC.

The J gene is TRBJ2-1, the V gene TRBV5-1, with 12 bases identical to TRBD2. Per the germline V gene, CDR1 is SGHRS and CDR2 is YFSETQ. The CDR3 contains 17 residues. V dropped 2 bases and J dropped 8; count of bases not matched to a gene: 11. CDR3 sequence: CASSFSRTSGVGDEQFF. The CDR3, as DNA: TGCGCCAGCAGCTTTTCCCGGACTAGCGGGGTGGGGGATGAGCAGTTCTTC.

In its sample, this clone was seen once. The genes are TRBV7-9 and TRBJ2-3; TRBD2 matches 12 bases. V dropped 4 bases and J dropped 2; count of bases not matched to a gene: 4. This CDR3 spans 16 amino acids. Germline values: CDR1 SEHNR, CDR2 FQNEAQ (reference sequence). As DNA, the CDR3 is TGTGCCAGCAGCTCGGGACTAGCGGGCTACACAGATACGCAGTATTTT. This gives the protein CASSSGLAGYTDTQYF.

This chain uses TRBV7-2 with TRBJ2-3; 7 bases match TRBD2. V was clipped by 6 bases and J by 7 bases; unmatched bases: 7. This CDR3 spans 13 amino acids. CDR1 is SGHTA, CDR2 FQGNSA, per germline. The CDR3 nucleotides are TGTGCCAGCAGAGGGAGCGGGGCCTATACGCAGTATTTT. It encodes CASRGSGAYTQYF.

The rearrangement uses TRBV30 and TRBJ2-7, with 10 bases aligning to TRBD1. Germline values: CDR1 GTSNPN, CDR2 SVGIG (reference sequence). This CDR3 is built from 13 residues. V gave up 8 bases and J gave up 0 bases; unmatched junction bases: 4. Here the CDR3 reads CARGTGDSYEQYF. The CDR3 nucleotides are TGTGCCCGGGGGACAGGGGACTCCTACGAGCAGTACTTC.

V and J are TRBV7-2 and TRBJ2-1, with 9 positions matching TRBD2. Germline V gene sequence: CDR1 SGHTA, CDR2 FQGNSA. CDR3 size: 15 residues. V was clipped by 5 bases and J by 2 bases; unmatched bases: 4. CDR3 DNA: TGTGCCAGCAGCCAGACTAGCGGTACCTACAATGAGCAGTTCTTC. Amino acid sequence: CASSQTSGTYNEQFF.

The J gene is TRBJ2-3, the V gene TRBV7-2; 13 positions agree with TRBD2. The CDR3 extends over 18 amino acids. Germline CDR1 reads SGHTA; CDR2 reads FQGNSA. V lost 2 bases, J lost 4 bases, and 9 bases stayed unmatched. CDR3 loop: CASSLSGLGLAGADTQYF. CDR3 coding DNA: TGTGCCAGCAGCTTAAGCGGCCTCGGACTAGCGGGAGCAGATACGCAGTATTTT.

The V call is TRBV11-2, the J call TRBJ1-1, with TRBD1 identical over 7 bases. CDR1 is SGHAT, CDR2 FQNNGV, per germline. The CDR3 extends over 14 amino acids. J lost 4 bases, V lost 5 bases, and 7 bases had no gene match. The CDR3 sequence: CASSDRGRGTEAFF. In DNA, the CDR3 is TGTGCCAGCAGCGATAGGGGGCGCGGCACTGAAGCTTTCTTT. The full variable domain, rest sourced from reference TRBV11-2 and TRBJ1-1, is EAGVAQSPRYKIIEKRQSVAFWCNPISGHATLYWYQQILGQGPKLLIQFQNNGVVDDSQLPKDRFSAERLKGVDSTLKIQPAKLEDSAVYLCASSDRGRGTEAFFGQGTRLTVV.

The chain carries TRBV19 and TRBJ1-1; 10 bases are a match to TRBD1. The junction had 11 bases not matched to a gene; V was cut back by 9 bases and J by 7 bases. Per the germline V gene, CDR1 is LNHDA and CDR2 is SQIVND (reference sequence). The length of the CDR3 is 14 residues. This chain's CDR3 is CASMGPGTGDEAFF. The CDR3 nucleotides read TGTGCCAGCATGGGTCCTGGGACAGGGGATGAAGCTTTCTTT.

This rearrangement joins TRBV4-3 to TRBJ2-1, with 7 bases identical to TRBD2. CDR1 is LGHNA, CDR2 YSLEER, per germline. CDR3 length: 16 residues. V trimming: 2 bases; J trimming: 0 bases; junction bases outside the gene matches: 4. The CDR3 is CASSQSGGSSYNEQFF. The CDR3 bases are TGCGCCAGCAGCCAAAGCGGCGGGAGCTCCTACAATGAGCAGTTCTTC.

The chain has TRBV4-3 and TRBJ1-1; D not resolved. This CDR3 comprises 14 residues. V was pared by 1 base and J by 8 bases, with 14 bases between. Germline V gene sequence: CDR1 LGHNA, CDR2 YSLEER. CDR3 loop: CASSQGVQWAEAFF. The CDR3 DNA follows: TGCGCCAGCAGCCAAGGAGTCCAATGGGCAGAAGCTTTCTTT.

The chain recombines TRBV9 with TRBJ2-3; 8 nucleotides align to TRBD2. The CDR3 sequence is 15 residues long. Germline assignment: CDR1 SGDLS and CDR2 YYNGEE. The V and J ends lost 2 bases and 4 bases, in that order; junction bases with no gene match: 6. As DNA, the CDR3 is TGTGCCAGCAGCGTTACCGGGACTAGGGCAGATACGCAGTATTTT. Translation: CASSVTGTRADTQYF.

J is TRBJ1-1 and V is TRBV14; 7 bases map to TRBD1. The CDR3 runs 16 residues. Germline CDR1 reads SGHDN; CDR2 reads FVKESK. Unmatched junction bases numbered 8, after V lost 1 base and J lost 3 bases. CDR3 coding DNA: TGTGCCAGCAGCCAAGCAGGGGGATGGTTGTACACTGAAGCTTTCTTT. This codes for CASSQAGGWLYTEAFF.

This clone was picked up one time. V is TRBV5-1 and J is TRBJ2-7, with D perhaps TRBD1 (6 bases). The CDR3 contains 13 residues. V was cut by 4 bases and J by 2 bases, with 10 bases left in between. CDR1 is SGHRS and CDR2 is YFSETQ in the germline V gene. In DNA, the CDR3 is TGCGCCAGCAGCCCCGGGGACACCTACGAGCAGTACTTC. Amino acids: CASSPGDTYEQYF. The variable domain in full, completed from reference TRBV5-1 and TRBJ2-7, reads KAGVTQTPRYLIKTRGQQVTLSCSPISGHRSVSWYQQTPGQGLQFLFEYFSETQRNKGNFPGRFSGRQFSNSRSEMNVSTLELGDSALYLCASSPGDTYEQYFGPGTRLTVT.

This clone was counted once. The chain has TRBV6-6 and TRBJ2-7; possibly TRBD1 for D (5 bases). The CDR3 loop spans 14 amino acids. The germline V and J ends were trimmed by 1 base and 1 base, with 8 bases remaining between them. Germline V lookup: CDR1 MNHNY, CDR2 SVGAGI (reference sequence). This chain's CDR3 is CASSYLQDSYEQYF. The CDR3 region has the DNA TGTGCCAGCAGTTACTTACAGGATTCCTACGAGCAGTACTTC.

The CDR3 coding sequence is TGCGCCAGCAGCCTAGGGACAGGGGGTAACTCACCCCTCCACTTT. Protein: CASSLGTGGNSPLHF. The chain employs TRBV5-1 and TRBJ1-6, with 11 nucleotides matching TRBD1. Germline V gene data show CDR1 as SGHRS and CDR2 as YFSETQ. This CDR3 has 15 residues. The ends lost 4 bases at V and 10 bases at J; junction bases unmatched: 7.

The V call is TRBV4-3, the J call TRBJ1-1; tentatively, D is TRBD1 (6 bases). CDR3 length: 19 amino acids. Germline-derived CDR1 and CDR2 are LGHNA and YSLEER. Trimming left V 0 bases short and J 1 base short, with 21 bases between. The CDR3 coding sequence is TGCGCCAGCAGCCAAGATCCTTTGGGGAACAGGGTCCGGAACACTGAAGCTTTCTTT. It yields the protein CASSQDPLGNRVRNTEAFF.

This chain uses TRBV25-1 with TRBJ2-7; 8 bases align to TRBD1. Trimming cost V 5 bases and J 5 bases; bases outside gene matches: 11. CDR1 MGHDK and CDR2 SYGVNS come from the germline V gene. The CDR3 has 15 amino acids. The DNA for the CDR3 is TGTGCCAGCAGTCCCGGCGGGACAGGCGGGCACGAGCAGTACTTC. Protein sequence: CASSPGGTGGHEQYF.

The chain combines TRBV5-4 with TRBJ1-1, with a possible D match to TRBD1 (6 bases). Trimming cost V 4 bases and J 3 bases, with 13 bases left between them. This CDR3 has 14 amino acids. The germline CDR1 and CDR2 sequences are SGHNT and YYREEE (reference sequence). CDR3 DNA sequence: TGTGCCAGCAGCAAAGGGGGTTCGGACACTGAAGCTTTCTTT. Translating gives CASSKGGSDTEAFF. The whole variable domain, filled in from reference TRBV5-4 and TRBJ1-1, reads ETGVTQSPTHLIKTRGQQVTLRCSSQSGHNTVSWYQQALGQGPQFIFQYYREEENGRGNFPPRFSGLQFPNYSSELNVNALELDDSALYLCASSKGGSDTEAFFGQGTRLTVV.

The rearrangement links TRBV25-1 to TRBJ2-5; 7 nucleotides match TRBD1. The CDR3 sequence is 14 residues long. CDR1 MGHDK and CDR2 SYGVNS come from the germline V gene. After removal of 6 bases from V and 5 bases from J, the junction contained 9 bases not matched to a gene. This chain's CDR3 is CASRRVTGSETQYF. CDR3 in DNA: TGTGCCAGCAGGAGGGTGACAGGGAGCGAGACCCAGTACTTC.

The CDR3 sequence: CASSPSRPLPGETQETQYF. CDR3 bases: TGTGCCAGCTCACCAAGCCGTCCCCTTCCGGGAGAGACCCAAGAGACCCAGTACTTC. V usage is TRBV18 and J usage is TRBJ2-5; D possibly corresponds to TRBD2 (6 bases). With 2 bases removed from V and 1 base from J, the gap between germline ends came to 23 bases. This CDR3 is 19 amino acids long. Per the germline V gene, CDR1 is KGHSH and CDR2 is LQKENI. The variable domain in full, with the rest retrieved from reference TRBV18 and TRBJ2-5, is NAGVMQNPRHLVRRRGQEARLRCSPMKGHSHVYWYRQLPEEGLKFMVYLQKENIIDESGMPKERFSAEFPKEGPSILRIQQVVRGDSAAYFCASSPSRPLPGETQETQYFGPGTRLLVL.

The gene calls are TRBV5-4 and TRBJ2-2, with 9 bases identical to TRBD1. The CDR3 is 16 residues long. V lost 1 base to trimming and J lost 5 bases; unmatched junction nucleotides: 6. Germline V gene data show CDR1 as SGHNT and CDR2 as YYREEE (reference sequence). The CDR3 region is CASSLIGTGRTGELFF. As DNA, the CDR3 is TGTGCCAGCAGCTTGATCGGGACAGGGCGGACCGGGGAGCTGTTTTTT.

The chain employs TRBV4-3 and TRBJ1-6; 8 bases fit TRBD1. V lost 2 bases to trimming and J lost 10 bases; unmatched junction nucleotides: 4. Germline V gene data show CDR1 as LGHNA and CDR2 as YSLEER. This CDR3 comprises 14 residues. The CDR3 coding sequence is TGCGCCAGCAGCCAAATGGGACAGGTCTCACCCCTCCACTTT. Amino acids: CASSQMGQVSPLHF.

The rearrangement uses TRBV19 and TRBJ1-3; D possibly corresponds to TRBD1 (5 bases). Trimming cost V 7 bases and J 3 bases, with 19 bases left between them. The CDR3 sequence is 16 residues long. Germline V CDR1 and CDR2: LNHDA, SQIVND (reference sequence). The CDR3 here is CASTSPGTTDGNTIYF. CDR3 sequence (DNA): TGTGCCAGTACCTCCCCAGGGACTACGGATGGAAACACCATATATTTT.

This chain joins TRBV6-6 and TRBJ2-2; D gene unclear. V dropped 8 bases and J dropped 1 base, with 8 bases sitting between them. This CDR3 has 13 amino acids. Germline V lookup: CDR1 MNHNY, CDR2 SVGAGI (reference sequence). CDR3 amino acids: CASSSRNTGELFF. The CDR3 DNA reads as TGTGCCAGCTCTTCCCGGAACACCGGGGAGCTGTTTTTT.

The chain uses TRBV5-1 and TRBJ2-5, with TRBD2 as a possible D gene (6 bases). V lost 3 bases to trimming and J lost 3 bases, with 21 bases between them. The germline CDR1 and CDR2 sequences are SGHRS and YFSETQ. The CDR3 has 17 residues. CDR3 residues: CASSWGRDGRKKETQYF. The CDR3 bases are TGCGCCAGCAGCTGGGGAAGGGACGGGAGAAAAAAAGAGACCCAGTACTTC.

The chain uses TRBV5-4 and TRBJ1-3; D call uncertain. The germline V gene encodes CDR1 SGHNT and CDR2 YYREEE (reference sequence). Between the trimmed V and J ends, which lost 0 bases and 0 bases, there was a span of 7 bases. This CDR3 has 15 amino acids. As DNA, the CDR3 is TGTGCCAGCAGCTTGGCAGGTCGCTCTGGAAACACCATATATTTT. Protein: CASSLAGRSGNTIYF. The entire variable domain, with the rest obtained from reference TRBV5-4 and TRBJ1-3, is as follows: ETGVTQSPTHLIKTRGQQVTLRCSSQSGHNTVSWYQQALGQGPQFIFQYYREEENGRGNFPPRFSGLQFPNYSSELNVNALELDDSALYLCASSLAGRSGNTIYFGEGSWLTVV.

The chain carries TRBV4-1 and TRBJ1-6; 7 bases are shared with TRBD1. Germline lookup yields CDR1 MGHRA and CDR2 YSYEKL. The CDR3 consists of 15 residues. V shed 0 bases and J 10 bases; nucleotides not matched to a gene: 6. CDR3 loop: CASSQDKTGDSPLHF. As DNA, the CDR3 is TGCGCCAGCAGCCAAGATAAAACAGGGGACTCACCCCTCCACTTT.